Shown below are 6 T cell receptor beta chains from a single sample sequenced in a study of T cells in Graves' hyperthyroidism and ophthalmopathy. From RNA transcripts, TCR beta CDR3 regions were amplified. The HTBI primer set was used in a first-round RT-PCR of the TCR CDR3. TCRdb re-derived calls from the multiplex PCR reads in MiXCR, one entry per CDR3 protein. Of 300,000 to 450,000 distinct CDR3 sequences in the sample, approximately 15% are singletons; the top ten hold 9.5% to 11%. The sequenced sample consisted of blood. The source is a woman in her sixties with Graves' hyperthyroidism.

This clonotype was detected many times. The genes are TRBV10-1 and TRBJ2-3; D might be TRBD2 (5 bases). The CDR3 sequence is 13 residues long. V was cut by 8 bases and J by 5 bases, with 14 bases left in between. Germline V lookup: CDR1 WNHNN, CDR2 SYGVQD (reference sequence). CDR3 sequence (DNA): TGCGCCAGCGCTAGCCAGTCAGTAGATACGCAGTATTTT. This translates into CASASQSVDTQYF.

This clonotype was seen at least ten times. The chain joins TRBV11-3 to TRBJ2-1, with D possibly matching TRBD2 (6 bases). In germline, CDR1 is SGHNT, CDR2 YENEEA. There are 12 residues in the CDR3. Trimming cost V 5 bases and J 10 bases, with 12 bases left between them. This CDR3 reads CASSQGAGEQFF. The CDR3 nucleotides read TGTGCCAGCAGCCAGGGCGCGGGAGAGCAGTTCTTC. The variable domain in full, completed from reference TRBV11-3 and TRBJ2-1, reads EAGVVQSPRYKIIEKKQPVAFWCNPISGHNTLYWYLQNLGQGPELLIRYENEEAVDDSQLPKDRFSAERLKGVDSTLKIQPAELGDSAVYLCASSQGAGEQFFGPGTRLTVL.

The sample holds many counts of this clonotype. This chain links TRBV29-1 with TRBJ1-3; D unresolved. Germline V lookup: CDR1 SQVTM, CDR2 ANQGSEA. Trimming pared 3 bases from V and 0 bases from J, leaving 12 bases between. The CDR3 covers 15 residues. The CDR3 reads CSVDSGSSSGNTIYF. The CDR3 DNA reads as TGCAGCGTTGACAGCGGAAGCAGCTCTGGAAACACCATATATTTT.

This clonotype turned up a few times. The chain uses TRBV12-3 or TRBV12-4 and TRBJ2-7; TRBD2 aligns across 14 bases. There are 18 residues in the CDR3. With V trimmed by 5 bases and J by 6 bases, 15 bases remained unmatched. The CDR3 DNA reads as TGTGCCAGCAGTACCCGACTAAGACTAGCGGGAGGGTCCCGCGAGCAGTACTTC. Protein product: CASSTRLRLAGGSREQYF.

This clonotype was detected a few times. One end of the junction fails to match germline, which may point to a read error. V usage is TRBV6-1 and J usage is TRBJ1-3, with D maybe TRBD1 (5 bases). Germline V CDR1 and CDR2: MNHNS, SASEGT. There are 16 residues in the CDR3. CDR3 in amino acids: CASRRRGGYSGDTIYF. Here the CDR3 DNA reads TGTGCCAGCAGACGGCGGGGGGGGTACTCTGGAGACACCATATATTTT.

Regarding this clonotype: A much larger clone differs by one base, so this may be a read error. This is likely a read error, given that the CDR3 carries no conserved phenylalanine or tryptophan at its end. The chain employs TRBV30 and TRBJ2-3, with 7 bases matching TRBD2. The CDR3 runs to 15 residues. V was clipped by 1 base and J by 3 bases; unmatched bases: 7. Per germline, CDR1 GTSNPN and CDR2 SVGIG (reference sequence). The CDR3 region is CAWSGNSGLTDTQYL. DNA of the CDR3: TGTGCCTGGAGTGGTAATAGCGGGCTAACAGATACGCAGTATCTT.